The clone carrying this TCR beta chain was seen only a few times. Its antigen is currently unknown. TCRdb's table, derived via immunoSEQ multiplex PCR, lists solely in-frame clones and lacks some. The table lists 200,000 or so clones, less than 85% of them singletons, with roughly 5.7% in the top ten. Separate from the roughly 670-subject first cohort, the roughly 110-subject validation cohort was the one that the donors belonged to. This CDR3 is built from 14 residues. V dropped 2 bases and J dropped 4 bases, with 11 bases sitting between them. Per germline, CDR1 MNHNS and CDR2 SASEGT. This entry comes from a study of cytomegalovirus exposure and HLA in healthy donors. Findings and caveats of the study: The majority of TCR sequences were rare, yet some public TCRs appeared in many donors. TCR beta chains numbering approximately 150 were designated cytomegalovirus-associated.

This TCR came from a woman aged 18 to 35 in good health and CMV-seronegative. The chain carries TRBV6-1 and TRBJ1-2, with D hard to call. Sequencing was carried out using PBMCs. This CDR3 reads CASSESADFYGYTF. The CDR3 region has the DNA TGTGCCAGCAGTGAATCCGCAGACTTCTATGGCTACACCTTC.